A selection of T cell receptor beta chains follows, all from one sample in a study of cytomegalovirus exposure and HLA in healthy donors. Produced via immunoSEQ multiplex PCR; TCRdb's table is partial and in-frame only. Among 20,000 to 25,000 clones, 75% to 80% were seen once, and the ten largest hold about 5%. The sample comprised PBMCs. All receptors come from a male donor in good health and CMV-seronegative. CDR3s leave out the opening cysteine and the closing phenylalanine or tryptophan. Clone size is stated in some rows and not others, as once, few, many or a class when expanded.

CDR3 protein: ASSVGPSGRTDTQY
clone size: once
J gene: TRBJ2-3
V gene: TRBV9

CDR3 protein: ASSEAERNQPQH
clone size: few
J gene: TRBJ1-5
V gene: TRBV2

CDR3 protein: ASSPRDRLLPSYEQY
clone size: .
J gene: TRBJ2-7
V gene: TRBV9

CDR3 protein: ASRSQGSLH
clone size: once
J gene: TRBJ1-6
V gene: TRBV27

CDR3 protein: ASSSYQGLAGGIQY
clone size: .
J gene: TRBJ2-4
V gene: TRBV7-9

CDR3 protein: ATSGQGMGEQF
clone size: .
J gene: TRBJ2-1
V gene: TRBV19

CDR3 protein: SAKPTYEQY
clone size: .
J gene: TRBJ2-7
V gene: TRBV20-1

CDR3 protein: ASSLREGASGNTIY
clone size: .
J gene: TRBJ1-3
V gene: TRBV7-2

CDR3 protein: ASTPGGRWEQY
clone size: .
J gene: TRBJ2-7
V gene: TRBV7-2

CDR3 protein: ASSPDRGWEKLF
clone size: .
J gene: TRBJ1-4
V gene: TRBV7-2

CDR3 protein: ASSQDRELAGGMQY
clone size: .
J gene: TRBJ2-3
V gene: TRBV4-2

CDR3 protein: ASSISGREETQY
clone size: .
J gene: TRBJ2-5
V gene: TRBV2

CDR3 protein: ASSQAEGQKNTEAF
clone size: .
J gene: TRBJ1-1
V gene: TRBV2

CDR3 protein: ASSQDLASGTNYEQY
clone size: few
J gene: TRBJ2-7
V gene: TRBV4-1

CDR3 protein: ATSRDRREVAKNIQY
clone size: .
J gene: TRBJ2-4
V gene: TRBV15

CDR3 protein: ASSFREDSYEQY
clone size: .
J gene: TRBJ2-7
V gene: TRBV7-9

CDR3 protein: ASSDMGQVNEQF
clone size: .
J gene: TRBJ2-1
V gene: TRBV6-1

CDR3 protein: ASSPQLAGEIDEQY
clone size: .
J gene: TRBJ2-7
V gene: TRBV4-3

CDR3 protein: ASSALDREDEQY
clone size: once
J gene: TRBJ2-7
V gene: TRBV5-4

CDR3 protein: ASSQDYGNSNQPQH
clone size: once
J gene: TRBJ1-5
V gene: TRBV4-3

CDR3 protein: ASSLVNSGTGELF
clone size: .
J gene: TRBJ2-2
V gene: TRBV7-2

CDR3 protein: SVDPNRGGLAPHEQF
clone size: .
J gene: TRBJ2-1
V gene: TRBV29-1